The 26 T cell receptor beta chains reported below all come from one sample, sequenced in a study of blood T cell repertoires in COVID-19 (dated by TCRdb to the early 2020s). The library was made by the immunoSEQ multiplex PCR assay. The table was pulled from immuneACCESS by TCRdb, which kept in-frame rearrangements only. Such tables lose some clones; where checked, under half of the loss comes from unresolved V genes, and the rest has no known cause. This sample holds 180,000 or so clones; roughly 80% were observed only once. Approximately 13% of the sample comes from the top ten. Sequencing used peripheral blood. The receptors shown here come from a man aged 45 to 65 who had recovered from COVID-19.

Here the CDR3 reads CASSRSGSSTDTQYF. Written as DNA, the CDR3 is TGTGCCAGCAGCCGTAGCGGAAGTAGCACAGATACGCAGTATTTT. The chain uses TRBV11-2 and TRBJ2-3; a weak D match, TRBD2 (6 bases). V was pared by 5 bases and J by 0 bases, with 12 bases between. Looked up from germline, CDR1 is SGHAT and CDR2 is FQNNGV. This CDR3 comprises 15 residues.

This chain joins TRBV11-3 and TRBJ2-7; tentatively, D is TRBD1 (6 bases). The CDR3 has 14 amino acids. Germline CDR1 reads SGHNT; CDR2 reads YENEEA. V shed 1 base and J shed 2 bases, with 9 bases lying between them. The CDR3 sequence: CASSLGDRTYEQYF. The CDR3 nucleotides read TGTGCCAGCAGCTTAGGCGACAGGACCTACGAGCAGTACTTC.

In the case of this clone: Other nucleotide sequences from this sample produce the same CDR3. The gene calls are TRBV7-2 and TRBJ2-1, with D hard to call. The CDR3 sequence is 13 residues long. The V end was cut by 1 base, the J end by 5 bases, with 6 bases between. Per the germline V gene, CDR1 is SGHTA and CDR2 is FQGNSA. Here the CDR3 reads CASSLGLHNEQFF. As DNA, the CDR3 is TGTGCCAGCAGCTTAGGTCTCCACAATGAGCAGTTCTTC.

The chain couples TRBV18 to TRBJ1-3; no firm D call. This CDR3 comprises 19 residues. V lost 2 bases, J lost 0 bases, and 20 bases lay in between. The germline CDR1 and CDR2 sequences are KGHSH and LQKENI. The chain's CDR3 is CASSPLSLQLSLSGNTIYF. CDR3 bases: TGTGCCAGCTCACCATTAAGTTTGCAACTTTCCCTCTCTGGAAACACCATATATTTT.

The chain uses TRBV6-5 and TRBJ2-7; unclear D gene. The germline CDR1 and CDR2 sequences are MNHEY and SVGAGI. The V end lost 4 bases, the J end lost 0 bases, and 10 bases lay between the germline ends. This CDR3 region has 14 residues. The CDR3: CASSSTVHSYEQYF. The DNA of the CDR3 is TGTGCCAGCAGTTCGACTGTGCACTCCTACGAGCAGTACTTC.

The chain links TRBV6-5 to TRBJ2-1, with D perhaps matching TRBD2 (6 bases). The CDR3 is made up of 15 amino acids. V was shortened by 2 bases and J by 0 bases, with 8 bases between the two germline ends. The V gene's germline CDR1 is MNHEY and CDR2 SVGAGI. For the CDR3, the DNA is TGTGCCAGCAGTTACCGGACTAACTCCTACAATGAGCAGTTCTTC. Its translation is CASSYRTNSYNEQFF.

The chain recombines TRBV9 with TRBJ1-3; TRBD1 aligns across 10 bases. The V gene's germline CDR1 is SGDLS and CDR2 YYNGEE. CDR3 length: 16 amino acids. V shed 2 bases, J shed 5 bases, and the junction held 7 bases outside the gene matches. The CDR3 loop is CASSVHPGQGRNTIYF. For the CDR3, the DNA is TGTGCCAGCAGCGTCCACCCGGGACAGGGGCGAAACACCATATATTTT.

V is TRBV7-8 and J is TRBJ2-3; 7 nucleotides match TRBD2. Germline V lookup: CDR1 SGHVS, CDR2 FQNEAQ. The ends lost 5 bases at V and 5 bases at J; junction bases unmatched: 4. The CDR3 runs to 13 residues. The CDR3 spells CASSGGVRDTQYF. In DNA, the CDR3 is TGTGCCAGCAGCGGGGGGGTACGAGATACGCAGTATTTT.

The CDR3 loop is CASSWTGKQSYGYTF. The CDR3 DNA reads as TGTGCCAGCAGTTGGACTGGGAAACAGAGCTATGGCTACACCTTC. This rearrangement joins TRBV28 to TRBJ1-2, with D unclear. The CDR3 loop spans 15 amino acids. Germline CDR1 and CDR2: MDHEN and SYDVKM. V dropped 4 bases and J dropped 4 bases, with 16 bases sitting between them.

V is TRBV5-1 and J is TRBJ1-3, with 9 bases matching TRBD1. The CDR3 contains 17 residues. V lost 0 bases and J lost 1; bases outside the gene matches: 5. The V gene's germline CDR1 is SGHRS and CDR2 YFSETQ. The DNA of the CDR3 is TGCGCCAGCAGCTTGGCCGGGACAGGGTTTTCTGGAAACACCATATATTTT. Its protein is CASSLAGTGFSGNTIYF.

This clone was picked up a small number of times. This sequence joins TRBV27 and TRBJ1-5; D is unresolved. Deletions cut 7 bases from V and 6 bases from J, with 13 bases between. Germline values: CDR1 MNHEY, CDR2 SMNVEV (reference sequence). This CDR3 region has 13 residues. DNA for the CDR3: TGTGCCAGCAAAGAGAGGGCGGGTCAGCCCCAGCATTTT. Translated: CASKERAGQPQHF.

This clone was seen only a few times. V is TRBV6-5 and J is TRBJ2-5, with no clear D. Germline V gene data show CDR1 as MNHEY and CDR2 as SVGAGI. The ends were cut back, 3 bases at V and 6 bases at J, with 5 bases in the middle. This CDR3 is 11 amino acids long. The CDR3 coding sequence is TGTGCCAGCAGTTATTCTAAGACCCAGTACTTC. It specifies CASSYSKTQYF.

In its sample, this clone was seen once. The CDR3, as DNA: TGCAGCGTTAAAACAGGGGGCAATCAGCCCCAGCATTTT. As protein: CSVKTGGNQPQHF. J is TRBJ1-5 and V is TRBV29-1; 7 nucleotides match TRBD1. The CDR3 loop spans 13 amino acids. Losses at the gene ends were 5 bases for V and 2 bases for J; bases not matched to a gene: 3. In germline, CDR1 is SQVTM, CDR2 ANQGSEA.

V gene TRBV10-1 combines with J gene TRBJ1-5; 8 bases are shared with TRBD1. The CDR3 is made up of 15 amino acids. J lost 6 bases, V lost 5 bases, and 9 bases had no gene match. Germline values: CDR1 WNHNN, CDR2 SYGVQD (reference sequence). The chain's CDR3 is CASSRQTGVGQPQHF. The CDR3 DNA follows: TGCGCCAGCAGTCGCCAGACAGGGGTTGGTCAGCCCCAGCATTTT.

This chain links TRBV29-1 with TRBJ1-2, with D possibly TRBD1 on 6 matching bases. Germline values: CDR1 SQVTM, CDR2 ANQGSEA. There are 13 residues in the CDR3. V was shortened by 2 bases and J by 3 bases, with 10 bases between the two germline ends. As DNA, the CDR3 is TGCAGCGTTGAACAGGGGTTTGACTATGGCTACACCTTC. Protein product: CSVEQGFDYGYTF.

This clone was counted a single time. This chain uses TRBV28 with TRBJ1-4, with 9 positions matching TRBD1. The CDR3 is made up of 15 amino acids. V dropped 4 bases and J dropped 5; count of bases not matched to a gene: 5. The V gene's germline CDR1 is MDHEN and CDR2 SYDVKM. The CDR3 spells CASSSPGTGNEKLFF. In DNA, the CDR3 is TGTGCCAGCAGTTCCCCCGGGACAGGGAATGAAAAACTGTTTTTT.

This clone was detected only once. The rearrangement uses TRBV11-3 and TRBJ2-1; D gene ambiguous. Germline V gene lookup returns CDR1 SGHNT and CDR2 YENEEA. The CDR3 sequence is 14 residues long. With 1 base removed from V and 8 bases from J, the gap between germline ends came to 12 bases. CDR3 in DNA: TGTGCCAGCAGCTTAGGCCAGGAAGCCTATGAGCAGTTCTTC. This translates into CASSLGQEAYEQFF.

The genes are TRBV28 and TRBJ1-6, with TRBD1 matching 11 bases. The V segment lost 10 bases and the J segment 2 bases; nucleotides outside the gene matches: 7. Germline CDR1 MDHEN, CDR2 SYDVKM. The CDR3 has 16 amino acids. DNA for the CDR3: TGTGCCATCTATGGACAGGGGGCACCCTATAATTCACCCCTCCACTTT. Encoded protein: CAIYGQGAPYNSPLHF.

The CDR3 here is CASSEMGQGHEQYF. The CDR3 DNA reads as TGCGCCAGCAGTGAGATGGGACAGGGTCACGAGCAGTACTTC. The chain couples TRBV10-1 to TRBJ2-7; 9 bases align to TRBD1. Germline lookup yields CDR1 WNHNN and CDR2 SYGVQD (reference sequence). The CDR3 has 14 amino acids. J was trimmed by 5 bases and V by 2 bases; bases with no gene match: 4.

CDR3 residues: CASSTPGTERETQYF. CDR3 sequence (DNA): TGTGCCAGTAGTACCCCCGGGACAGAGAGAGAGACCCAGTACTTC. V is TRBV19 and J is TRBJ2-5, with 7 bases fitting TRBD1. The CDR3 extends over 15 amino acids. CDR1 and CDR2 (germline): LNHDA, SQIVND (reference sequence). V dropped 4 bases and J dropped 4; count of bases not matched to a gene: 9.

The genes are TRBV7-6 and TRBJ2-6, with D possibly TRBD1 on 7 matching bases. This CDR3 has 16 residues. Germline lookup yields CDR1 SGHVS and CDR2 FNYEAQ. Between the trimmed V and J ends, which lost 5 bases and 2 bases, there was a span of 13 bases. CDR3 sequence (DNA): TGTGCCAGCAGCCGGGGGACAGCCCCTGGGGCCAACGTCCTGACTTTC. Protein: CASSRGTAPGANVLTF.

V usage is TRBV27 and J usage is TRBJ1-6; 9 bases match TRBD1. The CDR3 contains 17 residues. Germline loops: CDR1 MNHEY, CDR2 SMNVEV (reference sequence). The junction had 13 bases not matched to a gene; V was cut back by 5 bases and J by 8 bases. Here the CDR3 reads CASSQTGGQGHYSPLHF. The CDR3 DNA follows: TGTGCCAGCAGTCAGACAGGAGGACAGGGGCACTATTCACCCCTCCACTTT.

This clone appeared once. The chain links TRBV19 to TRBJ2-5, with D perhaps matching TRBD1 (5 bases). Germline CDR1 reads LNHDA; CDR2 reads SQIVND (reference sequence). This CDR3 region has 14 residues. V was trimmed by 3 bases and J by 1 base, leaving 9 bases between them. DNA for the CDR3: TGTGCCAGTAGTATGGGCAGGGCCCAAGAGACCCAGTACTTC. Residues: CASSMGRAQETQYF.

The rearrangement joins TRBV7-9 to TRBJ2-4, with D tentatively TRBD2 (6 bases). V lost 1 base and J 6 bases, leaving 10 bases between the germline ends. The germline V gene encodes CDR1 SEHNR and CDR2 FQNEAQ (reference sequence). The CDR3 is made up of 14 amino acids. This CDR3 is CASSLVGGGNIQYF. The CDR3 coding sequence is TGTGCCAGCAGCTTAGTCGGGGGTGGAAACATTCAGTACTTC.

This clone was counted once. The chain employs TRBV7-8 and TRBJ1-1; no firm D call. This CDR3 comprises 13 residues. Trimming cost V 5 bases and J 1 base, with 8 bases left between them. Per germline, CDR1 SGHVS and CDR2 FQNEAQ. DNA of the CDR3: TGTGCCAGCAGCCAAAGTAGGAACACTGAAGCTTTCTTT. Residues: CASSQSRNTEAFF.

The chain couples TRBV3-1 (or the pseudogene TRBV3-2) to TRBJ2-5, with D perhaps TRBD2 (6 bases). V gave up 0 bases and J gave up 4 bases, with 15 bases separating them. This CDR3 is 16 amino acids long. CDR1 LGHDT and CDR2 YNNKEL come from the germline V gene (reference sequence). The DNA of the CDR3 is TGTGCCAGCAGCCAAGATTTGGGGGGAACCTCAGAGACCCAGTACTTC. This sequence encodes CASSQDLGGTSETQYF.